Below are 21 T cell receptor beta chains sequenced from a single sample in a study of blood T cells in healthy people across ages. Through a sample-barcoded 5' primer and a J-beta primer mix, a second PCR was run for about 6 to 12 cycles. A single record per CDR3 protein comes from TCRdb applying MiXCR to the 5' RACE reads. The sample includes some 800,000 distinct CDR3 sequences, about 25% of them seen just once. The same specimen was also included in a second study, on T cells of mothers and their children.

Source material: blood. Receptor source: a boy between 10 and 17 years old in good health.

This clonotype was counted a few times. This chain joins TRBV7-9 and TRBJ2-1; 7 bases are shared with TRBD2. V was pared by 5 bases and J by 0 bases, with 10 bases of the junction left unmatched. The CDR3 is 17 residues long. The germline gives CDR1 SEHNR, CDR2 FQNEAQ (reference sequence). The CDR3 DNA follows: TGTGCCAGCAGCCCCAGATGGGCGGGAGTCTCCTACAATGAGCAGTTCTTC. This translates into CASSPRWAGVSYNEQFF. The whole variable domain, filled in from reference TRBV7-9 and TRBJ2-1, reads DTGVSQNPRHKITKRGQNVTFRCDPISEHNRLYWYRQTLGQGPEFLTYFQNEAQLEKSRLLSDRFSAERPKGSFSTLEIQRTEQGDSAMYLCASSPRWAGVSYNEQFFGPGTRLTVL.

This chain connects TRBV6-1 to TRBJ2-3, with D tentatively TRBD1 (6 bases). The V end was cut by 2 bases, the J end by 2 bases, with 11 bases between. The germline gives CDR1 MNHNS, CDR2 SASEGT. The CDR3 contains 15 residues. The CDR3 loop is CASSEPGAYTDTQYF. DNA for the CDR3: TGTGCCAGCAGTGAACCAGGGGCCTACACAGATACGCAGTATTTT.

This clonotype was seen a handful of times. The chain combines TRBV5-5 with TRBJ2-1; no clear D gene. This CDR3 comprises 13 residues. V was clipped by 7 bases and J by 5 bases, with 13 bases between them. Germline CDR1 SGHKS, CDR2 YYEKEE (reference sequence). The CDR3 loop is CASGPSRDNEQFF. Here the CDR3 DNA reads TGTGCCAGCGGACCTTCTCGAGACAATGAGCAGTTCTTC.

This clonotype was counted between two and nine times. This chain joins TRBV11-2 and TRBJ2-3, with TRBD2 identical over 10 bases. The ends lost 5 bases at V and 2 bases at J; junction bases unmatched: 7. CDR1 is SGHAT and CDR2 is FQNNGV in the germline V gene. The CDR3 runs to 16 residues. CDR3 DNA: TGTGCCAGCAGCCTACCTCTAGCGGGGGTCACAGATACGCAGTATTTT. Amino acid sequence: CASSLPLAGVTDTQYF.

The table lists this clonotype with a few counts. The CDR3 DNA follows: TGTGCCAGTAGTCCCCCGGGACCCCACAATGAGCAGTTCTTC. It codes for CASSPPGPHNEQFF. V is TRBV12-3 or TRBV12-4 and J is TRBJ2-1; D may correspond to TRBD1 or TRBD2 (5 bases each). Trimming pared 9 bases from V and 5 bases from J, leaving 17 bases between. There are 14 residues in the CDR3.

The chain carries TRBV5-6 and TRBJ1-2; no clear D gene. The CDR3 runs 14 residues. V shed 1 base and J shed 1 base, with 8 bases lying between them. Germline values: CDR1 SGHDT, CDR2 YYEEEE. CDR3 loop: CASSLNGGNYGYTF. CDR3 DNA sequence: TGTGCCAGCAGCTTGAACGGCGGTAACTATGGCTACACCTTC.

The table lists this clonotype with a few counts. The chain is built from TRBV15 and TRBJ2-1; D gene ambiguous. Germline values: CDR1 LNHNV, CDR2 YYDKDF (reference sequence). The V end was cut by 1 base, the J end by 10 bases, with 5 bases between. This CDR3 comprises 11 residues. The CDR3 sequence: CATSRGREQFF. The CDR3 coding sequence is TGTGCCACCAGCAGAGGACGAGAGCAGTTCTTC.

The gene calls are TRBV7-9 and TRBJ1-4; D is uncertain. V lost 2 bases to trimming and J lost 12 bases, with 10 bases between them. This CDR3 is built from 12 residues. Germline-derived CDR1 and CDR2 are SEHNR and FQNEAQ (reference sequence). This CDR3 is CASSLLLSQLFF. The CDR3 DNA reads TGTGCCAGCAGCTTATTACTGTCCCAACTGTTTTTT. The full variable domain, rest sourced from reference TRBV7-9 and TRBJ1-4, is DTGVSQNPRHKITKRGQNVTFRCDPISEHNRLYWYRQTLGQGPEFLTYFQNEAQLEKSRLLSDRFSAERPKGSFSTLEIQRTEQGDSAMYLCASSLLLSQLFFGSGTQLSVL.

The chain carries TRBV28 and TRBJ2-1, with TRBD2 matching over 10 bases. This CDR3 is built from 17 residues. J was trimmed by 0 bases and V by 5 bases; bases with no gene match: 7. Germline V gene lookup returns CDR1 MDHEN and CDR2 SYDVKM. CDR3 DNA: TGTGCCAGCAGTCCTACTAGCGGGGCCCCCTCCTACAATGAGCAGTTCTTC. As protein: CASSPTSGAPSYNEQFF. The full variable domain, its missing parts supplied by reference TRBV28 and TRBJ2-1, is DVKVTQSSRYLVKRTGEKVFLECVQDMDHENMFWYRQDPGLGLRLIYFSYDVKMKEKGDIPEGYSVSREKKERFSLILESASTNQTSMYLCASSPTSGAPSYNEQFFGPGTRLTVL.

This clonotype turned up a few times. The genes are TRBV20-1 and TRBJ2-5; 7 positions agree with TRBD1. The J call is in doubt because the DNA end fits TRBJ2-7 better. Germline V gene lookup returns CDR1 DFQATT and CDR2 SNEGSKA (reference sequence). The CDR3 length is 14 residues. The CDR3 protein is CSASSRTGYYEQYF. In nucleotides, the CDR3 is TGCAGTGCTAGCTCGCGGACAGGATACTACGAGCAGTACTTC.

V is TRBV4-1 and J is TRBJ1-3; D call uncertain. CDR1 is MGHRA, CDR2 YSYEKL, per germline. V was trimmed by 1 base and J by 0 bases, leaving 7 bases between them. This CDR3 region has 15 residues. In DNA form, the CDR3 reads TGCGCCAGCAGCCAAGTCCAGAGCTCTGGAAACACCATATATTTT. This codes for CASSQVQSSGNTIYF.

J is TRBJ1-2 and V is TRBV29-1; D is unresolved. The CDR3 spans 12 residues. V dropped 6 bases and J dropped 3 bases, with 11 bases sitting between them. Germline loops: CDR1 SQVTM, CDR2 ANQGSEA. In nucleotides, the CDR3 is TGCAGCGTAACCCCCGGGGACTATGGCTACACCTTC. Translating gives CSVTPGDYGYTF.

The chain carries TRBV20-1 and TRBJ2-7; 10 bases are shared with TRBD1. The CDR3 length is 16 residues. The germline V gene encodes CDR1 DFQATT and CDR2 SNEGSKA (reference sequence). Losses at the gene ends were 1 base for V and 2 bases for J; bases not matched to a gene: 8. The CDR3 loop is CSARVSGTGDPYEQYF. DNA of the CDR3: TGCAGTGCTAGAGTGTCCGGGACAGGGGACCCCTACGAGCAGTACTTC.

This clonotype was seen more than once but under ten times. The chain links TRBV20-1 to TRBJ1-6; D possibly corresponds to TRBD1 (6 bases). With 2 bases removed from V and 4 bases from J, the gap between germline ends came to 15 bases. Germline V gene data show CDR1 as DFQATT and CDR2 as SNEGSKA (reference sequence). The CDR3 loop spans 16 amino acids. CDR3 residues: CSARRRGAAYNSPLHF. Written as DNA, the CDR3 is TGCAGTGCTAGAAGACGGGGGGCGGCGTATAATTCACCCCTCCACTTT.

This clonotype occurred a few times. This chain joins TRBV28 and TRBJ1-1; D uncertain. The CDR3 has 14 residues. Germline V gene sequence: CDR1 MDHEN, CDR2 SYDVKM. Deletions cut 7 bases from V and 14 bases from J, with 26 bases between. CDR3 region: CASNRQNGRPLGFF. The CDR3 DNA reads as TGTGCCAGCAACCGCCAAAACGGTCGACCCCTGGGATTCTTT.

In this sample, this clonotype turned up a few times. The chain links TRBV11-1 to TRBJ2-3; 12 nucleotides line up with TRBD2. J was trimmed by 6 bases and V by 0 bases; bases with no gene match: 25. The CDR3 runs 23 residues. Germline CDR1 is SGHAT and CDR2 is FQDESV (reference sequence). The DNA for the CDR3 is TGTGCCAGCAGCTTAGCTCCCGTGGGGGCCAGAACCCGAACTAGCGGGAGGAGGGATACGCAGTATTTT. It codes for CASSLAPVGARTRTSGRRDTQYF.

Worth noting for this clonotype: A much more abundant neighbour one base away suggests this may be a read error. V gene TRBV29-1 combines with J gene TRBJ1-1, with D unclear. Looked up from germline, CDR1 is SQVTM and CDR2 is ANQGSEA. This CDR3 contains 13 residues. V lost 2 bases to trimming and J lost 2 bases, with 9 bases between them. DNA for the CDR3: TGCAGCGTTGAAAAACGGGGAAACACTGAAGCTTTCTTT. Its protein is CSVEKRGNTEAFF.

The CDR3 nucleotides read TGTGCCAGCAGCTGGGTACCGGGACAGGGAAACACTGAAGCTTTCTTT. This gives the protein CASSWVPGQGNTEAFF. The gene calls are TRBV5-5 and TRBJ1-1; 9 bases line up with TRBD1. Germline V gene lookup returns CDR1 SGHKS and CDR2 YYEKEE (reference sequence). There are 16 residues in the CDR3. V trimming: 3 bases; J trimming: 2 bases; junction bases outside the gene matches: 8. The full variable domain, its missing parts supplied by reference TRBV5-5 and TRBJ1-1, is DAGVTQSPTHLIKTRGQQVTLRCSPISGHKSVSWYQQVLGQGPQFIFQYYEKEERGRGNFPDRFSARQFPNYSSELNVNALLLGDSALYLCASSWVPGQGNTEAFFGQGTRLTVV.

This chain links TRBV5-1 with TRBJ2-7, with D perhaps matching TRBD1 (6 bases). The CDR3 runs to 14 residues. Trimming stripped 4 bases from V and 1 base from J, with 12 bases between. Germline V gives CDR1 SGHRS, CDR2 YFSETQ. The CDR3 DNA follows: TGCGCCAGCAGCCCCCAGGACAGTTCCTACGAGCAGTACTTC. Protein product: CASSPQDSSYEQYF.

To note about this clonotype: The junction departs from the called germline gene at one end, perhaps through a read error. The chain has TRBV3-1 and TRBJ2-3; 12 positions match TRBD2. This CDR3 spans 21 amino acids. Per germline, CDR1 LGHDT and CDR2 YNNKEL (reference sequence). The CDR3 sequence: CASSQDVQLAGGPLGTDTQYF. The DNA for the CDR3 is TGTGCTAGCAGCCAAGATGTTCAGCTAGCGGGAGGGCCTTTGGGCACAGATACGCAGTATTTT.

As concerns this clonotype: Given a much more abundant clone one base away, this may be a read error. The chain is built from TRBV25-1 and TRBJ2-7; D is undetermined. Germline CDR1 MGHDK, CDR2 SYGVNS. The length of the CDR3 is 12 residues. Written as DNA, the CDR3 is TGTGCCAGCAGCCGGCACACCTACGAGCAGCACTTC. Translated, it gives CASSRHTYEQHF.